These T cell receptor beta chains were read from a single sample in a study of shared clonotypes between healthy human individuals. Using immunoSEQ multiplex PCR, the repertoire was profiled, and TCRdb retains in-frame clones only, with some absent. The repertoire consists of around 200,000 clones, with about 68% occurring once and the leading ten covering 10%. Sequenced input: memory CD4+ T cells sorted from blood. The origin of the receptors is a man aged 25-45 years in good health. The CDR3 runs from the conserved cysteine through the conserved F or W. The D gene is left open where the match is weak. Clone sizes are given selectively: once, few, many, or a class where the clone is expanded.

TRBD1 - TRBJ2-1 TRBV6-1 CASSTTGVAREQFF TGTGCCAGCAGTACAACAGGGGTGGCTCGGGAGCAGTTCTTC
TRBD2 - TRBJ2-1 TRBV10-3 CAITSGSNEQFF TGTGCCATCACTAGCGGGAGCAATGAGCAGTTCTTC
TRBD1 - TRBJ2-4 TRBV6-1 CASSGQGYIQYF TGTGCCAGCAGCGGACAGGGATACATTCAGTACTTC
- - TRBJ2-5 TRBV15 CATSYSPRETQYF TGTGCCACCAGCTATTCTCCGCGAGAGACCCAGTACTTC
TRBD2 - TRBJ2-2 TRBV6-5 CASSYGQGGYTGELFF TGTGCCAGCAGTTACGGGCAGGGAGGGTACACCGGGGAGCTGTTTTTT
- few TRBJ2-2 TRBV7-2 CASSPALVNTGELFF TGTGCCAGCAGCCCCGCCTTGGTAAACACCGGGGAGCTGTTTTTT
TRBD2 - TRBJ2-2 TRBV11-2 CASSQGTSGSGELFF TGTGCCAGCAGCCAGGGGACTAGCGGGAGCGGGGAGCTGTTTTTT
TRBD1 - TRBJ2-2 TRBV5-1 CASSPRGTGMNRVSTGELFF TGCGCCAGCAGCCCTCGGGGGACAGGGATGAATCGGGTGTCCACCGGGGAGCTGTTTTTT
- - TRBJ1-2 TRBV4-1 CASSQEWARRGYTF TGCGCCAGCAGCCAAGAGTGGGCACGTAGGGGCTACACCTTC
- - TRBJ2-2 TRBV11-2 CASSLVSGTVSSGELFF TGTGCCAGCAGCTTGGTCTCCGGGACGGTATCATCCGGGGAGCTGTTTTTT
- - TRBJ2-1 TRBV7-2 CASSLVRGNYNEQFF TGTGCCAGCAGCTTAGTCCGGGGGAACTACAATGAGCAGTTCTTC
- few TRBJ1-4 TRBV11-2 CASSRGRRNEKLFF TGTGCCAGCAGCCGTGGACGGAGGAATGAAAAACTGTTTTTT
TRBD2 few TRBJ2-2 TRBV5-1 CASSWTSGTGELFF TGCGCCAGCAGCTGGACTAGCGGTACCGGGGAGCTGTTTTTT
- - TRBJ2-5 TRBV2 CASEDRGQETQYF TGTGCCAGCGAAGACCGGGGGCAAGAGACCCAGTACTTC
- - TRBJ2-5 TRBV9 CASSVGVLETQYF TGTGCCAGCAGCGTAGGTGTGTTGGAGACCCAGTACTTC
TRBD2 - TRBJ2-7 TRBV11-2 CASSFLLAGTYEQYF TGTGCCAGCAGCTTCCTTTTAGCGGGAACCTACGAGCAGTACTTC
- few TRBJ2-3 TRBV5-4 CASSSGRVSTDTQYF TGTGCCAGCAGCTCTGGGCGGGTTAGCACAGATACGCAGTATTTT
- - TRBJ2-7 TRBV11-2 CASSTTSYEQYF TGTGCCAGCAGCACTACAAGTTACGAGCAGTACTTC
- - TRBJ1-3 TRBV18 CASSQGVPSGNTIYF TGTGCCAGCTCACAGGGAGTCCCCTCTGGAAACACCATATATTTT
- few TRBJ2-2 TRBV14 CASSPDTGELFF TGTGCCAGCAGCCCCGACACCGGGGAGCTGTTTTTT
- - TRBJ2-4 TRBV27 CARGVGAKNIQYF TGTGCCAGGGGGGTGGGGGCGAAAAACATTCAGTACTTC
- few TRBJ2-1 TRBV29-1 CSVEEGLRSYNEQFF TGCAGCGTTGAAGAAGGGCTCCGATCCTACAATGAGCAGTTCTTC
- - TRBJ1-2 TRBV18 CASSQFSGADGYTF TGTGCCAGCTCACAATTCTCAGGGGCGGATGGCTACACCTTC
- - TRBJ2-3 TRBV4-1 CASSQLRGSGVTDTQYF TGCGCCAGCAGCCAATTAAGGGGCTCGGGAGTTACAGATACGCAGTATTTT
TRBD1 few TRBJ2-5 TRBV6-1 CASSARQGRYETQYF TGTGCCAGCAGTGCCAGACAGGGACGGTACGAGACCCAGTACTTC
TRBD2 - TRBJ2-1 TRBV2 CASSASGRYNEQFF TGTGCCAGCAGTGCTAGCGGAAGGTACAATGAGCAGTTCTTC
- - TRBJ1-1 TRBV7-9 CASSRPGDTEAFF TGTGCCAGCAGCCGCCCAGGGGATACTGAAGCTTTCTTT
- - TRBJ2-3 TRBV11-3 CASSSGLYTDTQYF TGTGCCAGCAGTAGCGGACTATACACAGATACGCAGTATTTT
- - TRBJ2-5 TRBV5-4 CASSYGNGETQYF TGTGCCAGCAGCTATGGGAACGGAGAGACCCAGTACTTC
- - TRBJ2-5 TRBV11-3 CASSPESGGTQYF TGTGCCAGCAGCCCCGAGTCTGGGGGGACCCAGTACTTC
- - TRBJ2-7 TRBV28 CASSLTTSEQYF TGTGCCAGCAGTTTAACGACTAGCGAGCAGTACTTC
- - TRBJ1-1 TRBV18 CASSPPAGVNTEAFF TGTGCCAGCTCACCACCGGCAGGGGTGAACACTGAAGCTTTCTTT
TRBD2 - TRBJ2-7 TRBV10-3 CAISDQKGSGSYEQYF TGTGCCATCAGTGACCAGAAGGGTAGCGGGAGCTACGAGCAGTACTTC
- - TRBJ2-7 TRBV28 CASTLGHRGYEQYF TGTGCCAGCACCCTAGGGCATAGGGGCTACGAGCAGTACTTC
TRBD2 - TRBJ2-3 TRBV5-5 CASSSPGTSGTLSTDTQYF TGTGCCAGCAGCTCGCCCGGGACTAGCGGAACTCTTAGCACAGATACGCAGTATTTT
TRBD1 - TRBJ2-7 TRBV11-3 CASSLGQGHYEQYF TGTGCCAGCAGCTTGGGACAGGGCCACTACGAGCAGTACTTC
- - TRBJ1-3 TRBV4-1 CASSRTDQGASGNTIYF TGCGCCAGCAGTCGTACAGACCAGGGAGCATCTGGAAACACCATATATTTT
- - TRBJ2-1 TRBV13 CASSPLGLGGYNEQFF TGTGCCAGCTCCCCATTAGGACTAGGGGGCTACAATGAGCAGTTCTTC
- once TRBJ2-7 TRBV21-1 CASSKGSEGHSAEAYEQYF TGTGCCAGCAGCAAAGGTAGTGAGGGACATTCGGCTGAAGCCTACGAGCAGTACTTC
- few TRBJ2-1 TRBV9 CASSVDVVYNEQFF TGTGCCAGCAGCGTAGATGTAGTCTACAATGAGCAGTTCTTC
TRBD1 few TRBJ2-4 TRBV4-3 CASSPTWTGENIQYF TGCGCCAGCAGCCCCACATGGACAGGGGAAAACATTCAGTACTTC
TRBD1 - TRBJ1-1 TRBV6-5 CASGQGENTEAFF TGTGCCAGCGGACAGGGGGAGAACACTGAAGCTTTCTTT
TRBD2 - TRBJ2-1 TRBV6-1 CASSASSGSVYFNEQFF TGTGCCAGCAGTGCTTCTAGCGGGAGTGTCTATTTCAATGAGCAGTTCTTC
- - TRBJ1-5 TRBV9 CASSPSVEGQPQHF TGTGCCAGCAGCCCTAGTGTCGAGGGCCAGCCCCAGCATTTT
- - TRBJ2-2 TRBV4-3 CASSASLQGFRTGELFF TGCGCCAGCAGCGCTTCCCTACAGGGATTTAGGACCGGGGAGCTGTTTTTT
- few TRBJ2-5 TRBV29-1 CSVERQGRETQYF TGCAGCGTTGAAAGGCAGGGGCGGGAGACCCAGTACTTC
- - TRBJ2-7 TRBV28 CASIAPGGDLGEQYF TGTGCCAGCATAGCCCCTGGGGGAGATCTTGGCGAGCAGTACTTC
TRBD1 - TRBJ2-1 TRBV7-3 CASSPDTGGEQFF TGTGCCAGCAGCCCGGATACAGGGGGTGAGCAGTTCTTC
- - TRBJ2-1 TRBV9 CASSVGGEQFF TGTGCCAGCAGCGTAGGGGGTGAGCAGTTCTTC
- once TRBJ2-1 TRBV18 CASSPVSGTYNEQFF TGTGCCAGCTCACCGGTCTCCGGGACCTACAATGAGCAGTTCTTC
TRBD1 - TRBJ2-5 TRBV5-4 CASSVTGLETQYF TGTGCCAGCAGCGTGACAGGGTTGGAGACCCAGTACTTC
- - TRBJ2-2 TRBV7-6 CASSPRRGAGELFF TGTGCCAGCAGCCCACGGCGAGGAGCCGGGGAGCTGTTTTTT
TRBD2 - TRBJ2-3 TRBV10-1 CASRLAGGPGDTQYF TGCGCCAGCAGGCTAGCGGGAGGGCCGGGAGATACGCAGTATTTT
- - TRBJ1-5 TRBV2 CASSVEGLAGNQPQHF TGTGCCAGCAGTGTGGAGGGGCTGGCAGGCAATCAGCCCCAGCATTTT
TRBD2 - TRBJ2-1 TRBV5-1 CASSSTASGGRSNNEQFF TGCGCCAGCAGCTCTACGGCTAGCGGGGGTAGATCTAACAATGAGCAGTTCTTC
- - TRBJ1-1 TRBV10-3 CAIERGQENTEAFF TGTGCCATCGAGAGGGGCCAGGAGAACACTGAAGCTTTCTTT
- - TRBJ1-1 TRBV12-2 CASRFDGLKAFF TGTGCAAGTCGCTTCGACGGGTTGAAAGCTTTCTTT